Each of the 12 T cell receptor beta chains below was sequenced from the same sample in a study of CD8+CD57+ T cells in acquired aplastic anemia. Genomic DNA served as template for TCR beta VDJ and CDR3 profiling. TCRdb re-derived calls from the reads in MiXCR, one entry per CDR3 protein. In the table there are 250,000 to 350,000 distinct CDR3 sequences, around 60% of which are singletons. The sequenced sample was sorted CD4+, CD8+, or CD8+CD57+ T cells (not recorded which) from PBMCs. The source of these receptors is a human donor with severe aplastic anemia or a healthy control (not recorded which).

The sample holds a few counts of this clonotype. The chain has TRBV7-8 and TRBJ2-3; D is undetermined. Trimming shortened V by 3 bases and J by 3 bases, and 10 bases separated the two germline ends. The CDR3 sequence is 14 residues long. Looked up from germline, CDR1 is SGHVS and CDR2 is FQNEAQ. CDR3 sequence reads: CASSLSASTDTQYF. In DNA form, the CDR3 reads TGTGCCAGCAGCTTGAGTGCCTCGACAGATACGCAGTATTTT. The full variable domain, in which reference TRBV7-8 and TRBJ2-3 provide the parts outside the CDR3, is GAGVSQSPRYKVAKRGQDVALRCDPISGHVSLFWYQQALGQGPEFLTYFQNEAQLDKSGLPSDRFFAERPEGSVSTLKIQRTQQEDSAVYLCASSLSASTDTQYFGPGTRLTVL.

V and J are TRBV6-6 and TRBJ2-5; 7 bases are a match to TRBD1. The end of the DNA fits TRBJ2-7 better, so the J call may be wrong. The length of the CDR3 is 12 residues. Germline V gene sequence: CDR1 MNHNY, CDR2 SVGAGI (reference sequence). CDR3 DNA: TGTGCCTGTGGGACAGATGCCTACGAGCAGTACTTC. Translated, it gives CACGTDAYEQYF.

This clonotype has at least ten counts. This chain links TRBV20-1 with TRBJ1-1; 7 positions match TRBD1. Germline CDR1 and CDR2: DFQATT and SNEGSKA (reference sequence). The V gene end was trimmed by 2 bases and the J gene end by 2 bases; junction bases not matched to a gene: 8. This CDR3 is built from 15 residues. CDR3 bases: TGCAGTGCTAGATTAAAAGGGGGCCGAAACACTGAAGCTTTCTTT. Translating it yields CSARLKGGRNTEAFF.

This clonotype was detected only a few times. The chain has TRBV4-2 and TRBJ2-6; 12 bases map to TRBD1. Per the germline V gene, CDR1 is LGHNA and CDR2 is YNFKEQ. J lost 2 bases, V lost 6 bases, and 2 bases had no gene match. This CDR3 contains 16 residues. The CDR3 bases are TGTGCCAGCAGTGGGACAGGGGGCGCTGGGGCCAACGTCCTGACTTTC. Protein sequence: CASSGTGGAGANVLTF.

The gene calls are TRBV11-2 and TRBJ2-5; either TRBD1 or TRBD2 may supply D (6 bases each). The CDR3 sequence is 14 residues long. Looked up from germline, CDR1 is SGHAT and CDR2 is FQNNGV. The V and J ends lost 2 bases and 4 bases respectively, with 11 bases between them. CDR3 sequence (DNA): TGTGCCAGCAGCTTATCGGGGGCGGTAGAGACCCAGTACTTC. Its translation is CASSLSGAVETQYF.

J is TRBJ1-2 and V is TRBV9; D gene unclear. The CDR3 is made up of 12 amino acids. Per the germline V gene, CDR1 is SGDLS and CDR2 is YYNGEE. V shed 4 bases and J shed 5 bases, with 9 bases lying between them. The CDR3 loop is CASSLTQYGYTF. CDR3 bases: TGTGCCAGCAGCCTGACCCAGTATGGCTACACCTTC.

The genes are TRBV30 and TRBJ1-4; weak D call: TRBD1 (6 bases). The germline gives CDR1 GTSNPN, CDR2 SVGIG (reference sequence). V lost 3 bases, J lost 5 bases, and 13 bases lay in between. CDR3 size: 14 residues. The DNA for the CDR3 is TGTGCCTGGAGCTCGGACAGAGCAAATGAAAAACTGTTTTTT. This translates into CAWSSDRANEKLFF.

The CDR3 is CASSVAQGLNTEAFF. The CDR3 bases are TGTGCCAGCAGCGTAGCCCAGGGGTTGAACACTGAAGCTTTCTTT. The chain recombines TRBV9 with TRBJ1-1; D is possibly TRBD1 (6 bases). Trimming removed 0 bases at V and 0 bases at J, with 9 bases between. The CDR3 runs 15 residues. Germline V gene lookup returns CDR1 SGDLS and CDR2 YYNGEE.

This clonotype was counted ten times or more. The chain joins TRBV9 to TRBJ1-5, with D possibly TRBD1 on 5 matching bases. The germline V gene has CDR1 SGDLS and CDR2 YYNGEE. Trimming cost V 0 bases and J 6 bases, with 13 bases left between them. This CDR3 is 15 amino acids long. CDR3 coding DNA: TGTGCCAGCAGCGTAGGGGGGGGGTCAGGTCAGCCCCAGCATTTT. Translated: CASSVGGGSGQPQHF.

This chain links TRBV29-1 with TRBJ1-5, with TRBD1 identical over 7 bases. Trimming at V came to 6 bases and at J to 4 bases, leaving 9 bases not matched to a gene. CDR1 and CDR2 (germline): SQVTM, ANQGSEA. This CDR3 has 14 residues. The CDR3 bases are TGCAGCGTCGCTCAGGGGGGAGTTAATCAGCCCCAGCATTTT. Translated: CSVAQGGVNQPQHF.

The table lists this clonotype with a count of one. The DNA for the CDR3 is TGTGCCAGCAGCACCAGACAGGGGAACACTGAAGCTTTCTTT. Amino acids: CASSTRQGNTEAFF. This chain links TRBV9 with TRBJ1-1, with TRBD1 matching over 7 bases. CDR1 is SGDLS, CDR2 YYNGEE, per germline. The CDR3 runs to 14 residues. V lost 4 bases and J lost 1; bases outside the gene matches: 4.

This chain connects TRBV5-5 to TRBJ1-2; D is unresolved. CDR1 is SGHKS and CDR2 is YYEKEE in the germline V gene (reference sequence). The CDR3 length is 14 residues. Deletions cut 3 bases from V and 9 bases from J, with 18 bases between. CDR3 loop: CASSWEGQGSSYTF. In DNA form, the CDR3 reads TGTGCCAGCAGCTGGGAAGGGCAAGGCTCCAGCTACACCTTC.